The next 23 T cell receptor beta chains were all read from a single sample in a study of T cells in localized non-small cell lung cancer. TCRdb's copy holds only in-frame clones and misses some; the assay was immunoSEQ multiplex PCR. The sample holds about 34,000 clones; 85% to 90% are singletons and the top ten take 4.2%. The material was peripheral blood, obtained before any cancer treatment. These TCRs come from a woman aged 35-75 years with stage I lung adenocarcinoma.

V gene TRBV18 combines with J gene TRBJ2-3; D is ambiguous. Germline loops: CDR1 KGHSH, CDR2 LQKENI. V lost 2 bases and J 2 bases, leaving 8 bases between the germline ends. There are 14 residues in the CDR3. CDR3 nucleotide sequence: TGTGCCAGCTCACCAAGAGTGTTCACAGATACGCAGTATTTT. It translates to CASSPRVFTDTQYF.

J is TRBJ2-2 and V is TRBV4-3; D gene unclear. The V gene's germline CDR1 is LGHNA and CDR2 YSLEER. The V gene lost 1 base and the J gene lost 3 bases, with 6 bases spanning the gap. This CDR3 comprises 14 residues. Here the CDR3 reads CASSQVPDTGELFF. The CDR3 region has the DNA TGCGCCAGCAGCCAAGTCCCTGACACCGGGGAGCTGTTTTTT.

This clone was counted only a few times. This chain connects TRBV29-1 to TRBJ2-7, with unresolved D. V was clipped by 0 bases and J by 4 bases, with 4 bases between them. This CDR3 has 11 amino acids. Germline CDR1 SQVTM, CDR2 ANQGSEA. CDR3 protein: CSVEDRYEQYF. For the CDR3, the DNA is TGCAGCGTTGAAGATCGATACGAGCAGTACTTC.

The chain joins TRBV27 to TRBJ2-3, with TRBD2 identical over 10 bases. J was trimmed by 6 bases and V by 4 bases; bases with no gene match: 4. CDR3 size: 14 residues. CDR1 MNHEY and CDR2 SMNVEV come from the germline V gene (reference sequence). CDR3 DNA sequence: TGTGCCAGCAGTTCACCTAGCGGGGGCGATACGCAGTATTTT. It is translated as CASSSPSGGDTQYF.

This clone was seen a single time. This chain links TRBV27 with TRBJ2-3, with no clear D. Germline CDR1 MNHEY, CDR2 SMNVEV (reference sequence). The CDR3 extends over 15 amino acids. V shed 7 bases and J shed 0 bases, with 14 bases lying between them. The CDR3 bases are TGTGCCAGCACTCCGTTGAGGACGAGCACAGATACGCAGTATTTT. As protein: CASTPLRTSTDTQYF.

The V and J genes are TRBV7-8 and TRBJ2-2; 8 positions match TRBD1. CDR1 and CDR2 (germline): SGHVS, FQNEAQ. The CDR3 consists of 16 residues. Trimming removed 1 base from V and 9 bases from J; junction bases left unmatched: 10. CDR3 sequence: CASSLVEGTGARELFF. The DNA of the CDR3 is TGTGCCAGCAGCTTAGTGGAGGGGACAGGTGCCCGGGAGCTGTTTTTT.

Written as DNA, the CDR3 is TGCGCCAGCAGCTTGGGGGGGAGCGGACCTTCCTACAATGAGCAGTTCTTC. It codes for CASSLGGSGPSYNEQFF. This sequence joins TRBV5-1 and TRBJ2-1; TRBD1 or TRBD2 may be the D gene (5 bases each). Germline values: CDR1 SGHRS, CDR2 YFSETQ. The V and J ends lost 0 bases and 1 base respectively, with 14 bases between them. The CDR3 loop spans 17 amino acids.

The V gene is TRBV5-1, the J gene TRBJ1-1, with 7 bases lining up with TRBD1. This CDR3 spans 13 amino acids. The V and J ends lost 8 bases and 1 base, in that order; junction bases with no gene match: 5. Germline V gives CDR1 SGHRS, CDR2 YFSETQ. CDR3 residues: CASSQGWNTEAFF. CDR3 sequence (DNA): TGCGCCAGTTCACAGGGGTGGAACACTGAAGCTTTCTTT.

The chain is built from TRBV9 and TRBJ1-3; D ambiguous. Germline loops: CDR1 SGDLS, CDR2 YYNGEE. The V end was cut by 3 bases, the J end by 5 bases, with 9 bases between. The CDR3 length is 13 residues. The CDR3 DNA follows: TGTGCCAGCAGCGCGGGTGATCGAAACACCATATATTTT. Amino acid sequence: CASSAGDRNTIYF.

The chain employs TRBV27 and TRBJ2-3; D gene uncertain. CDR3 length: 11 residues. Trimming pared 4 bases from V and 3 bases from J, leaving 2 bases between. The germline V gene encodes CDR1 MNHEY and CDR2 SMNVEV (reference sequence). For the CDR3, the DNA is TGTGCCAGCAGTTGGACAGATACGCAGTATTTT. It yields the protein CASSWTDTQYF.

This chain uses TRBV5-5 with TRBJ2-7; D assignment may be TRBD1 or TRBD2 (6 bases each). V lost 4 bases, J lost 5 bases, and 13 bases lay in between. Looked up from germline, CDR1 is SGHKS and CDR2 is YYEKEE (reference sequence). This CDR3 region has 13 residues. The CDR3: CASSTRGLHEQYF. The DNA of the CDR3 is TGTGCCAGCAGCACCCGGGGGCTCCACGAGCAGTACTTC.

This clone was recorded only once. The V and J genes are TRBV27 and TRBJ1-5; no firm D call. This CDR3 has 14 amino acids. Germline CDR1 reads MNHEY; CDR2 reads SMNVEV (reference sequence). Trimming pared 3 bases from V and 1 base from J, leaving 7 bases between. Here the CDR3 reads CASSFRLSNQPQHF. The CDR3 coding sequence is TGTGCCAGCAGTTTTCGGCTAAGCAATCAGCCCCAGCATTTT.

This chain joins TRBV4-3 and TRBJ1-1; D is unclear. V shed 0 bases and J shed 6 bases, with 11 bases lying between them. The CDR3 has 14 residues. Germline assignment: CDR1 LGHNA and CDR2 YSLEER. For the CDR3, the DNA is TGCGCCAGCAGCCAAGAGGGCGAACGGGCTGAAGCTTTCTTT. It is translated as CASSQEGERAEAFF.

The chain has TRBV5-1 and TRBJ2-5; 10 bases align to TRBD2. With V trimmed by 4 bases and J by 3 bases, 3 bases remained unmatched. CDR3 length equals 14 residues. Germline values: CDR1 SGHRS, CDR2 YFSETQ. CDR3 amino acids: CASSPSGGKETQYF. The CDR3 DNA follows: TGCGCCAGCAGCCCTAGCGGGGGTAAAGAGACCCAGTACTTC.

V gene TRBV5-1 combines with J gene TRBJ1-1, with D tentatively TRBD1 (5 bases). The ends were cut back, 4 bases at V and 0 bases at J, with 19 bases in the middle. CDR3 size: 17 residues. Germline loops: CDR1 SGHRS, CDR2 YFSETQ. The CDR3 region has the DNA TGCGCCAGCAGCCCCGGTTGGTTACAGGCGATGAACACTGAAGCTTTCTTT. Its protein product is CASSPGWLQAMNTEAFF.

The chain has TRBV7-9 and TRBJ2-7; 8 nucleotides match TRBD1. With V trimmed by 5 bases and J by 7 bases, 7 bases remained unmatched. The CDR3 extends over 13 amino acids. Germline V CDR1 and CDR2: SEHNR, FQNEAQ (reference sequence). The CDR3 bases are TGTGCCAGCAGCAGGACAGGGCCCATGGAGCAGTACTTC. This encodes CASSRTGPMEQYF.

The genes are TRBV7-9 and TRBJ1-4; perhaps TRBD1 as D (5 bases). V lost 2 bases to trimming and J lost 5 bases, with 12 bases between them. This CDR3 contains 15 residues. Germline loops: CDR1 SEHNR, CDR2 FQNEAQ (reference sequence). The CDR3 sequence: CASSLMRKGNEKLFF. Here the CDR3 DNA reads TGTGCCAGCAGCTTAATGCGGAAGGGGAATGAAAAACTGTTTTTT. The full variable domain, completed using reference TRBV7-9 and TRBJ1-4, is DTGVSQNPRHKITKRGQNVTFRCDPISEHNRLYWYRQTLGQGPEFLTYFQNEAQLEKSRLLSDRFSAERPKGSFSTLEIQRTEQGDSAMYLCASSLMRKGNEKLFFGSGTQLSVL.

The chain couples TRBV11-2 to TRBJ2-1; D is undetermined. This CDR3 comprises 13 residues. The ends were cut back, 1 base at V and 9 bases at J, with 10 bases in the middle. Germline CDR1 and CDR2: SGHAT and FQNNGV. This CDR3 reads CASSLGRKTEQFF. CDR3 DNA: TGTGCCAGCAGCTTAGGTAGGAAAACTGAGCAGTTCTTC. The full variable domain, completed using reference TRBV11-2 and TRBJ2-1, is EAGVAQSPRYKIIEKRQSVAFWCNPISGHATLYWYQQILGQGPKLLIQFQNNGVVDDSQLPKDRFSAERLKGVDSTLKIQPAKLEDSAVYLCASSLGRKTEQFFGPGTRLTVL.

The chain carries TRBV6-5 and TRBJ1-1; D is ambiguous. V shed 8 bases and J shed 3 bases, with 13 bases lying between them. The V gene's germline CDR1 is MNHEY and CDR2 SVGAGI. This CDR3 is built from 13 residues. CDR3 protein: CASSPMGYTEAFF. CDR3 DNA sequence: TGTGCCAGCTCCCCGATGGGCTACACTGAAGCTTTCTTT.

CDR3 DNA sequence: TGTGCCTGGAGCCAACAGGGGGCCTACGAGCAGTACTTC. Its protein is CAWSQQGAYEQYF. The gene calls are TRBV30 and TRBJ2-7; 8 bases are a match to TRBD1. The CDR3 contains 13 residues. The ends lost 3 bases at V and 2 bases at J; junction bases unmatched: 3. The germline gives CDR1 GTSNPN, CDR2 SVGIG (reference sequence).

This chain joins TRBV6-6 and TRBJ2-5, with a possible D match to TRBD2 (5 bases). V lost 0 bases and J lost 0, with 8 bases in between. The CDR3 extends over 15 amino acids. Looked up from germline, CDR1 is MNHNY and CDR2 is SVGAGI (reference sequence). The CDR3 sequence is CASSYSGEYQETQYF. Written as DNA, the CDR3 is TGTGCCAGCAGTTACTCGGGAGAGTACCAAGAGACCCAGTACTTC.

The chain uses TRBV11-3 and TRBJ2-7, with 9 positions matching TRBD1. The CDR3 is 16 residues long. Germline V lookup: CDR1 SGHNT, CDR2 YENEEA. J was trimmed by 3 bases and V by 4 bases; bases with no gene match: 10. In DNA form, the CDR3 reads TGTGCCAGCAGCTGGTCCGGGACAGGGAATATCTACGAGCAGTACTTC. This codes for CASSWSGTGNIYEQYF.

The V and J genes are TRBV18 and TRBJ2-4, with D perhaps assigned TRBD1 or TRBD2 (5 bases each). This CDR3 has 16 residues. Germline V CDR1 and CDR2: KGHSH, LQKENI. With 3 bases removed from V and 0 bases from J, the gap between germline ends came to 12 bases. CDR3: CASSPSEGPAKNIQYF. The CDR3 nucleotides are TGTGCCAGCTCACCTTCTGAGGGACCAGCCAAAAACATTCAGTACTTC.